Included here is one TCR beta chain sequence, with context. No antigen is known for it. Within one base of it there is no much larger clone, and no base qualities were kept. V gives up 5 bases and J gives up 2 bases, and the segment between their germline ends measures 6 bases. Measured from the cysteine to the phenylalanine, the CDR3 is 11 residues long. The DNA shown is the 33-base CDR3, in frame from base 1. CDR1 and CDR2 are drawn from the germline V gene: SQVTM, ANQGSEA. Whole blood was collected in K2EDTA tubes by collaborating institutions according to the institutions' own protocols. For TCRbeta analysis, collaborators shipped samples in one of three forms: frozen whole blood, isolated PBMCs, or DNA extracted from either of those sample types. The sample belongs to a study of blood T cell repertoires in COVID-19 (dated by TCRdb to about 2020). Regarding the research as a whole: Collaborator samples came from the United States, Italy and Spain and covered acute and convalescent phases of COVID-19. The material from the prospective study consisted of cDNA or gDNA derived from T cells, B-cell-depleted T cells, or PBMCs. Subjects who had been exposed to COVID-19, were actively infected with it, or had recovered from it provided the deeply sampled blood TCRbeta repertoires that made up the dataset. The repertoires were released in a freely available public database meant as a resource for research on the immune response to SARS-CoV-2. Samples were obtained from the ongoing ImmuneRACE study (first 160 participants) and from some 1,300 subjects provided by 6 global collaborators. A de-identified subject ID, COVID-19 status, age in years and sex were almost always included in the sample metadata. Where HLA class I and class II types were available, the types were taken from metadata supplied by the sample provider, not from assay-based typing. Summary of the overall study and its limitations: Clinical and demographic metadata were provided uncurated, with the amount varying by source and participant.

TCRbeta CDR3 regions were amplified from genomic DNA using the immunoSEQ Assay, a bias-controlled multiplex PCR. Processing in the source paper ran as follows. The number of nucleated cells in each sample was estimated by amplification of reference gene primers within the assay. To quantify the absolute abundance of each unique TCRbeta CDR3 rearrangement, sequence reads were collapsed and filtered. For each sample, productive Simpson clonality was calculated by taking the square root of Simpson's diversity index across productive rearrangements. Sourced from immuneACCESS, this table was stored by TCRdb with only in-frame sequences that have V and J called. A share of the clones is absent; for the studies checked, an unresolved V gene accounts for under half, and the remainder has no known explanation. V and J calls and clone size are those listed in that table; D and trimming were worked out from the DNA. The sample has some 150,000 clones on record, roughly four fifths of them singletons. Jointly, the top ten make up 7% to 10% of the sample.

The specimen was peripheral blood. The clonotype was recovered from a human donor with acute or convalescent COVID-19. The donor label of this sample is uncertain. Recombination joined TRBV29-1 with TRBJ1-2, and TRBD1 may be the D gene, going by 5 matching bases. Here the CDR3 is given as CSVPGNYGYTF. Here is the DNA: TGCAGCGTTCCAGGGAACTATGGCTACACCTTC.